This T cell receptor beta chain was observed in a study of a mutant IDH1 vaccine in newly diagnosed glioma. Study details: Before enrollment, the patients had been treated with radiotherapy alone, temozolomide alone, or both together. Most of them had received both.

With regard to this clone: Its antigen is not known.

Study observations and caveats: Pseudoprogression seemed unrelated to changes in top peripheral T cell clonotypes.

The CDR3 sequence is 14 residues long. Trimming removed 5 bases at V and 3 bases at J, with 14 bases between. Germline V gives CDR1 MNHEY, CDR2 SMNVEV (reference sequence). Time point given: week 11, during vaccination. Topical imiquimod was applied with each vaccine dose, which held 300 ug of mutant IDH1 20-mer peptide. Data came from immunoSEQ multiplex PCR; TCRdb stores just in-frame clones and leaves some out. The table includes more than 50,000 clones, 80% detected once. This specimen consisted of PBMCs, obtained from a glioma patient whose treatment included an IDH1 peptide vaccine. This clonotype was obtained from a man in his fifties with glioma. V and J are TRBV27 and TRBJ2-7; tentative D call: TRBD1 (6 bases). In nucleotides, the CDR3 is TGTGCCAGCAGTCCGACAGGACCATTCTACGAGCAGTACTTC. This encodes CASSPTGPFYEQYF.